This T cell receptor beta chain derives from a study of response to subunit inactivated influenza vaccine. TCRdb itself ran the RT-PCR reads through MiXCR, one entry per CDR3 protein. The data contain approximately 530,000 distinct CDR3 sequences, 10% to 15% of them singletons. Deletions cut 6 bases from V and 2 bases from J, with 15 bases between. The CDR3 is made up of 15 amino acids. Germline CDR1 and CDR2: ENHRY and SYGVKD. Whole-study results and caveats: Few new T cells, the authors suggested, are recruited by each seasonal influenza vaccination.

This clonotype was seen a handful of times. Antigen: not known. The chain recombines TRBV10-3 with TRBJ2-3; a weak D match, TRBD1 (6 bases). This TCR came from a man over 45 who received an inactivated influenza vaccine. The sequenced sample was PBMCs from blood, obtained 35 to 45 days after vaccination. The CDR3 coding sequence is TGTGCCATCAGGGAGACAGGCACTCCCACAGATACGCAGTATTTT. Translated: CAIRETGTPTDTQYF.